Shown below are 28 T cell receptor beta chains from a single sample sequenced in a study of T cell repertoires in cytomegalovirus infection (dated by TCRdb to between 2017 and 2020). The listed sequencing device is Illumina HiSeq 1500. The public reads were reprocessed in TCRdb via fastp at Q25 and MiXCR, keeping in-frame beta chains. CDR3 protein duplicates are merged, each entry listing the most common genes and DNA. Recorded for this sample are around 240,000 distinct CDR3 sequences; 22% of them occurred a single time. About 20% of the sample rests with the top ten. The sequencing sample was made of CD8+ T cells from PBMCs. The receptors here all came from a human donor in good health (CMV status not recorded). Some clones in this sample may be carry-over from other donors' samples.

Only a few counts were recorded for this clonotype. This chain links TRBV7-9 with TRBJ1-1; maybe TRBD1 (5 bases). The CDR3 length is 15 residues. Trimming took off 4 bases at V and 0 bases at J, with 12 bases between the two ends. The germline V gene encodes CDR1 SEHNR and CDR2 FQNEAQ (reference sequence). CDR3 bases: TGTGCCAGCAGCTCTTGGACATTCATGAACACTGAAGCTTTCTTT. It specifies CASSSWTFMNTEAFF.

This CDR3 reads CSVKGGTYNEQFF. The CDR3 DNA sequence: TGCAGCGTTAAAGGGGGTACCTACAATGAGCAGTTCTTC. The V and J genes are TRBV29-1 and TRBJ2-1, with a tentative D call TRBD1 (6 bases). Germline V gives CDR1 SQVTM, CDR2 ANQGSEA. The CDR3 sequence is 13 residues long. The V end was cut by 5 bases, the J end by 2 bases, with 10 bases between.

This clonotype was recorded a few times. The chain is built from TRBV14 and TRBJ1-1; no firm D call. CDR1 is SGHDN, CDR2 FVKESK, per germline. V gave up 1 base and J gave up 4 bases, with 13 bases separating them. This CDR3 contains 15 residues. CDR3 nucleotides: TGTGCCAGCAGCCAAGGGGAGGGCTGGGTCACTGAAGCTTTCTTT. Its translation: CASSQGEGWVTEAFF.

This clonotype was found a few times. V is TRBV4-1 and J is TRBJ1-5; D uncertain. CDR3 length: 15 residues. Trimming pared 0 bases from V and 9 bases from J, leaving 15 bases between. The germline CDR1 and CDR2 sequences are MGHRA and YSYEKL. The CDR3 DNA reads TGCGCCAGCAGCCAAGATTCCGCTGTTCTAATGCCCCAGCATTTT. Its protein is CASSQDSAVLMPQHF.

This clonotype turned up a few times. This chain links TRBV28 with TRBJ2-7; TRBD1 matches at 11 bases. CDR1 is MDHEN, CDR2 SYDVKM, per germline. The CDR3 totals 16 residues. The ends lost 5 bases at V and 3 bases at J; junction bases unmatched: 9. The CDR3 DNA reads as TGTGCCAGCAGTCCCCCGGACAGGGGGCATCTCTACGAGCAGTACTTC. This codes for CASSPPDRGHLYEQYF.

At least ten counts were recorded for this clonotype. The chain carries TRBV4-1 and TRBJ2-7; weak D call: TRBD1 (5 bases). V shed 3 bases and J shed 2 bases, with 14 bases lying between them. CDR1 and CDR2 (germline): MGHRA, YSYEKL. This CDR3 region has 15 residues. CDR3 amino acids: CASSQLDTEAYEQYF. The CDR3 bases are TGCGCCAGCAGCCAGTTGGACACGGAAGCCTACGAGCAGTACTTC.

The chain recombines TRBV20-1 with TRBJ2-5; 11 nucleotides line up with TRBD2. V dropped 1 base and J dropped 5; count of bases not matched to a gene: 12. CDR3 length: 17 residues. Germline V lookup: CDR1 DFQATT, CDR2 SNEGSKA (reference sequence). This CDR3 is CSARAYPMTSGVETQYF. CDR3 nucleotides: TGCAGTGCTAGAGCCTATCCAATGACTAGCGGGGTTGAGACCCAGTACTTC.

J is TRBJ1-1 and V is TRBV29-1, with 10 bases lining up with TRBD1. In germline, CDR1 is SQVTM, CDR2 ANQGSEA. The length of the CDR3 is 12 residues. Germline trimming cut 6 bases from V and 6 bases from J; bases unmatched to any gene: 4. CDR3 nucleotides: TGCAGCGTAAGACAGGGGGCGGCTGAAGCTTTCTTT. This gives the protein CSVRQGAAEAFF. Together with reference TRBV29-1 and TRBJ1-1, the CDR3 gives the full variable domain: SAVISQKPSRDICQRGTSLTIQCQVDSQVTMMFWYRQQPGQSLTLIATANQGSEATYESGFVIDKFPISRPNLTFSTLTVSNMSPEDSSIYLCSVRQGAAEAFFGQGTRLTVV.

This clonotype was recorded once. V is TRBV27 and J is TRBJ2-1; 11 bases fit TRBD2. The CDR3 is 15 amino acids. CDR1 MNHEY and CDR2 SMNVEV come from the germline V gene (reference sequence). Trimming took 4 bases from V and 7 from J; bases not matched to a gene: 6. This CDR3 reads CASSSLLAGVNEQFF. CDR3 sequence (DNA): TGTGCCAGCAGTTCACTACTAGCGGGGGTTAATGAGCAGTTCTTC.

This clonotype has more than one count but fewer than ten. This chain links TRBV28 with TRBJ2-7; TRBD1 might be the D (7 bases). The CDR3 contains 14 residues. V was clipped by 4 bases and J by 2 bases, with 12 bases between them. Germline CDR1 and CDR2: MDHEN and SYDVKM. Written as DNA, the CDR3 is TGTGCCAGCAGTTGGGGGGACAGCCCCTACGAGCAGTACTTC. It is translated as CASSWGDSPYEQYF.

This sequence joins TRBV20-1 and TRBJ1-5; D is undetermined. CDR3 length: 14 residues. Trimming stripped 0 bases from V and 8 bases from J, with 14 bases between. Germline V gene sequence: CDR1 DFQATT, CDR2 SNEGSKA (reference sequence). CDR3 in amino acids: CSARDPGDPKPQHF. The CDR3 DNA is TGCAGTGCTAGAGATCCAGGTGACCCGAAGCCCCAGCATTTT.

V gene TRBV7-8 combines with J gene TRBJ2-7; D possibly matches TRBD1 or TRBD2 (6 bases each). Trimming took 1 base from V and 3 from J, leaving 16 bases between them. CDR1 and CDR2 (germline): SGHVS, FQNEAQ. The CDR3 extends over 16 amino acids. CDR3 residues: CASSLVGGRVYYEQYF. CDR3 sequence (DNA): TGTGCCAGCAGCTTAGTTGGGGGGCGCGTTTACTACGAGCAGTACTTC.

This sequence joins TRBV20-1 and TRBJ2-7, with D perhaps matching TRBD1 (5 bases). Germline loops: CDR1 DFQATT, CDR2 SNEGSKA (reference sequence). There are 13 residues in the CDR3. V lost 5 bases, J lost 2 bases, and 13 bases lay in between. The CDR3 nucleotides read TGCAGTGCTCGGACATATTTAACCTACGAGCAGTACTTC. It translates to CSARTYLTYEQYF.

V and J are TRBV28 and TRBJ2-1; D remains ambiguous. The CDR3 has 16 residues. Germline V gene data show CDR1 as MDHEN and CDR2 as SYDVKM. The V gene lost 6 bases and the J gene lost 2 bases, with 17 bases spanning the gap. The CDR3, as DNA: TGTGCCAGCAGCTTGACTGTTGGGGTCCCCTACAATGAGCAGTTCTTC. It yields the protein CASSLTVGVPYNEQFF.

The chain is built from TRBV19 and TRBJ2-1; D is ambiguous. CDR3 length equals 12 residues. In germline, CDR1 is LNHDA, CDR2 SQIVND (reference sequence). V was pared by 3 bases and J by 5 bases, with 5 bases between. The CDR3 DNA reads TGTGCCAGTAGTATGTCGGACAATGAGCAGTTCTTC. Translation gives CASSMSDNEQFF.

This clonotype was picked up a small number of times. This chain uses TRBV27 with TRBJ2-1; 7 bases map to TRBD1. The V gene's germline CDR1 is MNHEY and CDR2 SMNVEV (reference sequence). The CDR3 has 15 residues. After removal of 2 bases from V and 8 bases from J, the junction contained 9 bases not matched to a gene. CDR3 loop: CASSLPRRGGDEQFF. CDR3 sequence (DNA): TGTGCCAGCAGTTTACCCCGTCGAGGGGGCGATGAGCAGTTCTTC.

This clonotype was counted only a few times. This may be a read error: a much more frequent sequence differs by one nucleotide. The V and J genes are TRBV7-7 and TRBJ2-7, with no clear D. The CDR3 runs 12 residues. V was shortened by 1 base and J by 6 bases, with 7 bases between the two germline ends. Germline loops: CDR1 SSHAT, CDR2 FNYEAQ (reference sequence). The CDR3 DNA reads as TGTGCCAGCAGCTTAGGGGCCGTCGAGCAGTACTTC. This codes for CASSLGAVEQYF.

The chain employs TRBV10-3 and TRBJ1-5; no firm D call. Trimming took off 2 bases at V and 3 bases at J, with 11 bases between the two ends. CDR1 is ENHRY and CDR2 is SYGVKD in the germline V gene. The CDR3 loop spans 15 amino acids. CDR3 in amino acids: CAISEDDTNNQPQHF. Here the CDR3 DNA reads TGTGCCATCAGTGAGGATGACACAAACAATCAGCCCCAGCATTTT.

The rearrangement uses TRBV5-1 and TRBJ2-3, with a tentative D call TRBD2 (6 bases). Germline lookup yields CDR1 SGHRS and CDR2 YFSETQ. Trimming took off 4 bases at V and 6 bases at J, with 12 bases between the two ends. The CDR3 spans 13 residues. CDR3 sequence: CASSPIRGDTQYF. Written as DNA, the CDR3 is TGCGCCAGCAGCCCGATCCGGGGGGATACGCAGTATTTT.

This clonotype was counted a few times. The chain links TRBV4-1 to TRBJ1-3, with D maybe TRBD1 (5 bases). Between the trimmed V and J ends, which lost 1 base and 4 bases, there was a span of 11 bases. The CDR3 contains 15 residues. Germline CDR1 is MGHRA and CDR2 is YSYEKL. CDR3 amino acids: CASSQGAGPGNTIYF. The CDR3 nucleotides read TGCGCCAGCAGCCAAGGGGCAGGGCCCGGAAACACCATATATTTT.

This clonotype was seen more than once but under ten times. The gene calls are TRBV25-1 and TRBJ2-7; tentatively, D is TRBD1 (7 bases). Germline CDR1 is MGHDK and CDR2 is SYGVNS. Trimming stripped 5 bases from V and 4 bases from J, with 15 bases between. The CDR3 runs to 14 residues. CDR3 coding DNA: TGTGCCAGCAGTTCAGGGGGGTTGATATACGAGCAGTACTTC. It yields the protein CASSSGGLIYEQYF.

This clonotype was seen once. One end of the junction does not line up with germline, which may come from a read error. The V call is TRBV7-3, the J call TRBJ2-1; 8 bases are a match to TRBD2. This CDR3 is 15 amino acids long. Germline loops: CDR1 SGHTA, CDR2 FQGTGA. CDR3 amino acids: CASSGSGVPYNEQFF. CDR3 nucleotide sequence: TGTGCCAGCAGCGGTAGCGGGGTCCCCTACAATGAGCAGTTTTTC.

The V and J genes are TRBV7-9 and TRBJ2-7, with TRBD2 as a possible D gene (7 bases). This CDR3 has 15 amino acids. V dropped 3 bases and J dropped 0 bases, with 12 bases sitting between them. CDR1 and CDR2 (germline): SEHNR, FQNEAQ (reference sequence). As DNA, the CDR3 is TGTGCCAGCAGCTTCGCGGGGGCTATCTCCTACGAGCAGTACTTC. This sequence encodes CASSFAGAISYEQYF.

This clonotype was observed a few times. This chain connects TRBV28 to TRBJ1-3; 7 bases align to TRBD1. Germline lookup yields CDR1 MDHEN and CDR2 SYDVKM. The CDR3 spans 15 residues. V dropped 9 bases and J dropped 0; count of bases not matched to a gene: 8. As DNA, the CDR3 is TGTGCCAGTCTCAGGGGGATCTCCTCTGGAAACACCATATATTTT. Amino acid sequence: CASLRGISSGNTIYF.

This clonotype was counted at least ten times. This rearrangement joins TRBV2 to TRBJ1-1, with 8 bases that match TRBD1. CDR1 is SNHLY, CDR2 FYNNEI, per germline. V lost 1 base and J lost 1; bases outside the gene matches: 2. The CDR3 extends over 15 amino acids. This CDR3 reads CASSEGQGANTEAFF. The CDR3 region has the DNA TGTGCCAGCAGTGAAGGCCAGGGGGCGAACACTGAAGCTTTCTTT.

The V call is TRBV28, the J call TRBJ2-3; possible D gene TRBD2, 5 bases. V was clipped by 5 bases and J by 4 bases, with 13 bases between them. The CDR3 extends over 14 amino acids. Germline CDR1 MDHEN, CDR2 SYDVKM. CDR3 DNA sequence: TGTGCCAGCAGTCCGATCCGGACTGCAGATACGCAGTATTTT. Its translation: CASSPIRTADTQYF.

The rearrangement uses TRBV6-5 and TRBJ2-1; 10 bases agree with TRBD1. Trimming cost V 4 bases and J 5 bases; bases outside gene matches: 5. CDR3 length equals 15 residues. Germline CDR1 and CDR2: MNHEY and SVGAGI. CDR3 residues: CASSWPGQGNNEQFF. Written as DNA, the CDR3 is TGTGCCAGCAGTTGGCCGGGACAGGGGAACAATGAGCAGTTCTTC.

This CDR3 reads CASSSVLGSGGNTQYF. The CDR3, as DNA: TGTGCCAGCAGCTCAGTTTTGGGTAGCGGGGGGAATACGCAGTATTTT. V and J are TRBV11-2 and TRBJ2-3, with 10 bases matching TRBD2. With 4 bases clipped from V and 7 bases from J, the junction kept 11 bases outside the gene matches. The CDR3 covers 16 residues. Germline V gene lookup returns CDR1 SGHAT and CDR2 FQNNGV.